This TCR beta chain came from a study of tumor-infiltrating lymphocytes in primary liver carcinoma. Study at large: Donors had hepatocellular carcinoma or combined HCC and intrahepatic cholangiocarcinoma. Measuring about 4.2 to 10 cm across, the tumors were staged as T1-T3 N0M0.

CDR3 length: 19 amino acids. CDR1 is SGHAT and CDR2 is FQNNGV in the germline V gene. Comment on this clonotype: Its antigen is currently unknown. Being one base from a much bigger clone, this may be a read error.

The study extracted blood RNA from unsorted whole blood and also extracted germline DNA. Making TCR beta cDNA involved 400 to 600 ng total RNA and a constant-region primer. Employing slightly modified ARM-PCR, three nested multiplex PCR rounds were run, and these gave rise to the TCR beta libraries. Amplification in the first two PCR rounds was performed using TRBV1-TRBV30 forward primers and a C-beta reverse primer for approximately 10 cycles each. From the multiplex PCR reads, TCRdb called clonotypes with MiXCR, one entry per CDR3 protein. The sample comprises more than 150,000 distinct CDR3 sequences, 60% of which are singletons, and around three quarters rests with the top ten. Overall study results and limits: Bulk unsorted material prevented CD4+ and CD8+ repertoire comparison.

The origin of this receptor is a man aged 35-49 years with primary liver carcinoma and hepatitis B virus infection. V is TRBV11-2 and J is TRBJ1-6, with TRBD1 as a possible D gene (6 bases). Sequencing was done on a sample of peripheral blood. DNA for the CDR3: TGTGCCAGCAGCTTAATAGCGGGGGGCCGCAGCTCCTATAATTCACCCATCCACTTT. It yields the protein CASSLIAGGRSSYNSPIHF.